This section outlines one T cell receptor (beta chain) sequence together with its context. This clone has just one count. Its antigen target is currently unknown. Per-base qualities were not stored, and no clone one base away is much larger. The receptor library was made with the immunoSEQ multiplex PCR assay. Per the authors' processing: A statistical classification framework was built for diagnosing cytomegalovirus status from the catalog of TCR beta chain sequences. The source is immuneACCESS, and TCRdb retained only in-frame sequences with V and J called. Part of the clones is not carried over; for the studies checked, unresolved V genes explain less than half of this, and the remainder is unexplained. The V and J calls and clone size are taken from that table; D and trimming were inferred from the DNA. The sample table holds around 190,000 clones, of which 86% were seen once. Of the sample, less than 9.5% falls within the top ten clones.

These data come from a study of cytomegalovirus exposure and HLA in healthy donors (dated by TCRdb to 2015 to 2018). Study-wide context: According to a later analysis, one platform produced both the roughly 110 validation repertoires and the 700 or so repertoires of the first cohort. The study aimed to test whether cataloging public T cell receptors could reveal signatures of past pathogen exposure. A separate validation cohort of about 110 different subjects was used in addition to the roughly 670-subject first cohort. High-throughput TCR immunosequencing, statistical association of individual TCRs with disease status, and machine learning were combined to predict cytomegalovirus infection status.

The donors were included in the validation cohort of 120 subjects, a group kept apart from the approximately 700-subject first cohort. Broad study findings and their caveats: All 120 repertoires were used to score co-occurrence in the validation cohort in a later analysis, because that analysis had no HLA typing for the cohort. The authors suggested that the approach could potentially be generalized to other disease states and immunological phenotypes. In the study, approximately 150 TCR beta chains were listed as associated with cytomegalovirus. Across donors, most TCR sequences were observed very rarely, whereas some public TCRs were present in many individuals. Cytomegalovirus status was reported to be diagnosed by the classifier with high specificity and sensitivity in both the original and validation cohorts. A later analysis found that TCRs clustered in the first cohort also tended to co-occur in the 120 validation repertoires, with approximately 95% of cluster scores above 0. A few of the identified cytomegalovirus-associated TCR beta chains were confirmed in vitro to be specific for cytomegalovirus antigens.

The TCR was taken from a man between 25 and 39 years old in good health and CMV-seropositive. Sequencing input: PBMCs.

The DNA reads TGCGCCAGCAGCTTGGAGGGGGAGATCTATGGCTACACCTTC. This yields the protein CASSLEGEIYGYTF. The sequence joins TRBV5-1 to TRBJ1-2; TRBD1 is possibly the D segment (6 matching bases). Its CDR3 holds 14 amino acids, cysteine through phenylalanine. The DNA shown is the 42-base CDR3, in frame from base 1. CDR1 and CDR2, looked up from the germline V gene, are SGHRS and YFSETQ. A distance of 10 bases separates the germline ends of V and J, which lose 0 bases and 4 bases respectively. Reference TRBV5-1 and TRBJ1-2 proteins supply the regions before and after the CDR3; the full variable domain is: KAGVTQTPRYLIKTRGQQVTLSCSPISGHRSVSWYQQTPGQGLQFLFEYFSETQRNKGNFPGRFSGRQFSNSRSEMNVSTLELGDSALYLCASSLEGEIYGYTFGSGTRLTVV.